A single sample gave rise to the 32 T cell receptor beta chains below, sequenced in a study of cytomegalovirus exposure and HLA in healthy donors. It was with 60 Vbeta and 13 Jbeta primers that the PCR ran. The method was immunoSEQ multiplex PCR; TCRdb's version includes in-frame clones alone and lacks a portion of them. The sample holds over 100,000 clones, roughly 68% seen once. The specimen sequenced was PBMCs. These receptors came from a woman aged 25 to 39 in good health and CMV-seronegative.

The J gene is TRBJ2-6, the V gene TRBV30; unclear D gene. Trimming left V 1 base short and J 0 bases short, with 16 bases between. The length of the CDR3 is 18 residues. Germline CDR1 is GTSNPN and CDR2 is SVGIG (reference sequence). CDR3 region: CAWSDLQTPFSGANVLTF. The CDR3 DNA reads TGTGCCTGGAGTGATTTACAGACACCCTTCTCTGGGGCCAACGTCCTGACTTTC.

The V gene is TRBV7-2, the J gene TRBJ2-5; 11 bases agree with TRBD2. Germline CDR1 reads SGHTA; CDR2 reads FQGNSA. The CDR3 extends over 14 amino acids. V dropped 7 bases and J dropped 4; count of bases not matched to a gene: 5. CDR3 sequence reads: CASILGLAGETQYF. CDR3 DNA sequence: TGTGCCAGCATCCTAGGACTAGCGGGAGAGACCCAGTACTTC.

The chain couples TRBV4-3 to TRBJ1-6; D is perhaps TRBD1 (5 bases). The V end lost 0 bases, the J end lost 6 bases, and 9 bases lay between the germline ends. Germline CDR1 reads LGHNA; CDR2 reads YSLEER. The CDR3 totals 15 residues. The CDR3 here is CASSQDGQGNSPLHF. The DNA of the CDR3 is TGCGCCAGCAGCCAAGACGGCCAGGGTAATTCACCCCTCCACTTT.

V usage is TRBV7-9 and J usage is TRBJ2-7, with 9 nucleotides matching TRBD1. V gave up 3 bases and J gave up 6 bases; unmatched junction bases: 9. The CDR3 length is 15 residues. Germline lookup yields CDR1 SEHNR and CDR2 FQNEAQ (reference sequence). CDR3 coding DNA: TGTGCCAGCAGCTTCACCGGGACAGGGAACGGCGAGCAGTACTTC. Its translation is CASSFTGTGNGEQYF. Based on the CDR3 plus reference TRBV7-9 and TRBJ2-7, the full variable domain is DTGVSQNPRHKITKRGQNVTFRCDPISEHNRLYWYRQTLGQGPEFLTYFQNEAQLEKSRLLSDRFSAERPKGSFSTLEIQRTEQGDSAMYLCASSFTGTGNGEQYFGPGTRLTVT.

V and J are TRBV5-1 and TRBJ2-2; 8 positions agree with TRBD2. The CDR3 runs to 14 residues. In germline, CDR1 is SGHRS, CDR2 YFSETQ. V was clipped by 5 bases and J by 3 bases; unmatched bases: 3. The CDR3 bases are TGCGCCAGCAGGGTCGGGGGGGACACCGGGGAGCTGTTTTTT. Protein: CASRVGGDTGELFF.

This clone occurred a few times. The chain links TRBV4-3 to TRBJ1-2; D not certain. The CDR3 length is 14 residues. V was trimmed by 1 base and J by 7 bases, leaving 13 bases between them. The germline CDR1 and CDR2 sequences are LGHNA and YSLEER. This CDR3 reads CASSQARGYSGYTF. CDR3 coding DNA: TGCGCCAGCAGCCAAGCGAGAGGGTACTCTGGCTACACCTTC.

V usage is TRBV6-1 and J usage is TRBJ1-5; the match to TRBD1 covers 7 bases. V gave up 7 bases and J gave up 5 bases; unmatched junction bases: 2. The CDR3 is made up of 12 amino acids. Germline CDR1 MNHNS, CDR2 SASEGT. In DNA form, the CDR3 reads TGTGCCAGCACCCAGGGGGATCAGCCCCAGCATTTT. Translating it yields CASTQGDQPQHF.

The V call is TRBV11-1, the J call TRBJ1-1, with unresolved D. Trimming shortened V by 2 bases and J by 2 bases, and 6 bases separated the two germline ends. In germline, CDR1 is SGHAT, CDR2 FQDESV (reference sequence). This CDR3 is 13 amino acids long. The CDR3 loop is CASSLLANTEAFF. In DNA form, the CDR3 reads TGTGCCAGCAGCTTATTGGCAAACACTGAAGCTTTCTTT.

The chain recombines TRBV5-1 with TRBJ2-7, with 9 bases aligning to TRBD2. Looked up from germline, CDR1 is SGHRS and CDR2 is YFSETQ. V was clipped by 0 bases and J by 2 bases; unmatched bases: 12. The CDR3 sequence is 18 residues long. The CDR3 loop is CASSLAVAGAGWTYEQYF. DNA for the CDR3: TGCGCCAGCAGCTTGGCCGTAGCGGGAGCGGGATGGACCTACGAGCAGTACTTC.

The chain combines TRBV9 with TRBJ2-2; 11 nucleotides line up with TRBD2. Looked up from germline, CDR1 is SGDLS and CDR2 is YYNGEE. Trimming at V came to 2 bases and at J to 3 bases, leaving 3 bases not matched to a gene. The CDR3 loop spans 16 amino acids. The CDR3 DNA reads as TGTGCCAGCAGCGTCGGGACTAGCGGTTACACCGGGGAGCTGTTTTTT. Its translation is CASSVGTSGYTGELFF. The full variable domain, its missing parts supplied by reference TRBV9 and TRBJ2-2, is DSGVTQTPKHLITATGQRVTLRCSPRSGDLSVYWYQQSLDQGLQFLIQYYNGEERAKGNILERFSAQQFPDLHSELNLSSLELGDSALYFCASSVGTSGYTGELFFGEGSRLTVL.

The CDR3 region is CASSAGQGENSPLHF. For the CDR3, the DNA is TGTGCCAGCAGTGCCGGACAGGGGGAAAATTCACCCCTCCACTTT. The gene calls are TRBV25-1 and TRBJ1-6; 10 bases align to TRBD1. Losses at the gene ends were 4 bases for V and 7 bases for J; bases not matched to a gene: 4. This CDR3 spans 15 amino acids. From germline, CDR1 is MGHDK and CDR2 SYGVNS.

This clone was seen more than once but under ten times. J is TRBJ2-1 and V is TRBV7-2; 7 nucleotides agree with TRBD2. V lost 5 bases to trimming and J lost 3 bases; unmatched junction nucleotides: 10. Looked up from germline, CDR1 is SGHTA and CDR2 is FQGNSA. The CDR3 runs 16 residues. The CDR3 DNA follows: TGTGCCAGCAGCCTTCTTCCGGGGGGAAGCTACAATGAGCAGTTCTTC. Translating it yields CASSLLPGGSYNEQFF.

This clone was counted between two and nine times. The gene calls are TRBV9 and TRBJ2-5; perhaps TRBD1 as D (5 bases). The CDR3 has 14 residues. V lost 0 bases, J lost 5 bases, and 11 bases lay in between. In germline, CDR1 is SGDLS, CDR2 YYNGEE. CDR3 DNA: TGTGCCAGCAGCGTAGCAGGGCTGAGGGAGACCCAGTACTTC. Protein product: CASSVAGLRETQYF.

This chain connects TRBV9 to TRBJ2-3, with D possibly matching TRBD2 (6 bases). The V end lost 1 base, the J end lost 2 bases, and 14 bases lay between the germline ends. Per germline, CDR1 SGDLS and CDR2 YYNGEE. The CDR3 has 16 amino acids. CDR3 in amino acids: CASSVQIADPTDTQYF. CDR3 bases: TGTGCCAGCAGCGTACAGATAGCGGACCCCACAGATACGCAGTATTTT.

This sequence joins TRBV15 and TRBJ2-1; TRBD1 is a possible D gene (5 bases). V lost 0 bases, J lost 9 bases, and 12 bases lay in between. The CDR3 is 14 residues long. Germline V gene lookup returns CDR1 LNHNV and CDR2 YYDKDF (reference sequence). CDR3 coding DNA: TGTGCCACCAGCAGAGAGAAGGGGCTTGCTGAGCAGTTCTTC. Protein sequence: CATSREKGLAEQFF.

The chain uses TRBV7-9 and TRBJ1-2; D possibly corresponds to TRBD1 (5 bases). In germline, CDR1 is SEHNR, CDR2 FQNEAQ (reference sequence). The CDR3 has 14 residues. Trimming removed 1 base from V and 4 bases from J, with 10 bases in between. DNA of the CDR3: TGTGCCAGCAGCTTAGTCAGGGAAACCTATGGCTACACCTTC. Encoded protein: CASSLVRETYGYTF.

CDR3 loop: CASSLASGSPIYNEQFF. As DNA, the CDR3 is TGTGCCAGCAGCTTAGCTAGCGGGAGTCCGATTTACAATGAGCAGTTCTTC. This chain joins TRBV7-9 and TRBJ2-1; TRBD2 agrees at 9 bases. This CDR3 region has 17 residues. Trimming took 0 bases from V and 4 from J; bases not matched to a gene: 7. In germline, CDR1 is SEHNR, CDR2 FQNEAQ (reference sequence).

The chain uses TRBV30 and TRBJ1-1; 10 bases are a match to TRBD1. The CDR3 runs to 15 residues. Looked up from germline, CDR1 is GTSNPN and CDR2 is SVGIG (reference sequence). V was clipped by 3 bases and J by 0 bases; unmatched bases: 4. The CDR3 nucleotides read TGTGCCTGGAGGGGGGGGACAGGGGTGAACACTGAAGCTTTCTTT. Translating it yields CAWRGGTGVNTEAFF.

This clone was observed a handful of times. J is TRBJ1-4 and V is TRBV28, with D perhaps matching TRBD1 (6 bases). V lost 10 bases to trimming and J lost 7 bases, with 13 bases between them. Germline CDR1 and CDR2: MDHEN and SYDVKM. This CDR3 comprises 12 residues. CDR3 residues: CATSRQVEKLFF. The CDR3 coding sequence is TGTGCCACCTCCCGACAGGTTGAAAAACTGTTTTTT.

The rearrangement uses TRBV11-1 and TRBJ2-5, with D hard to call. The germline V gene encodes CDR1 SGHAT and CDR2 FQDESV (reference sequence). V lost 2 bases and J lost 4, with 5 bases in between. The CDR3 spans 12 residues. CDR3 amino acids: CASSLSGETQYF. In DNA, the CDR3 is TGTGCCAGCAGCTTATCAGGAGAGACCCAGTACTTC.

This clone was seen a single time. This chain joins TRBV28 and TRBJ2-7; 8 bases align to TRBD2. CDR1 and CDR2 from the germline V gene are MDHEN and SYDVKM. CDR3 length: 14 amino acids. V lost 7 bases and J lost 3; bases outside the gene matches: 8. The CDR3 DNA sequence: TGTGCCAGCACCTCTAGCGGGCGGTTCTACGAGCAGTACTTC. Translated, it gives CASTSSGRFYEQYF.

This clone has more than one count but fewer than ten. This chain links TRBV5-1 with TRBJ1-2; 10 bases agree with TRBD1. V gave up 4 bases and J gave up 3 bases; unmatched junction bases: 6. The CDR3 contains 15 residues. Germline-derived CDR1 and CDR2 are SGHRS and YFSETQ. Written as DNA, the CDR3 is TGCGCCAGCAGCCCCGGACAGGGGGATTACTATGGCTACACCTTC. This translates into CASSPGQGDYYGYTF. Combining the CDR3 with reference TRBV5-1 and TRBJ1-2 gives the whole variable domain KAGVTQTPRYLIKTRGQQVTLSCSPISGHRSVSWYQQTPGQGLQFLFEYFSETQRNKGNFPGRFSGRQFSNSRSEMNVSTLELGDSALYLCASSPGQGDYYGYTFGSGTRLTVV.

This chain links TRBV5-4 with TRBJ2-5; 8 nucleotides align to TRBD1. V was pared by 3 bases and J by 2 bases, with 9 bases of the junction left unmatched. The CDR3 is made up of 16 amino acids. Germline V gene data show CDR1 as SGHNT and CDR2 as YYREEE (reference sequence). CDR3: CASSYSQTGGQETQYF. CDR3 DNA: TGTGCCAGCAGCTACTCGCAAACAGGGGGTCAAGAGACCCAGTACTTC. Full variable domain (remainder filled in from reference TRBV5-4 and TRBJ2-5): ETGVTQSPTHLIKTRGQQVTLRCSSQSGHNTVSWYQQALGQGPQFIFQYYREEENGRGNFPPRFSGLQFPNYSSELNVNALELDDSALYLCASSYSQTGGQETQYFGPGTRLLVL.

The CDR3 is CASSEILAGETDTQYF. Written as DNA, the CDR3 is TGTGCCAGCAGTGAAATACTAGCGGGAGAAACAGATACGCAGTATTTT. This chain links TRBV6-1 with TRBJ2-3, with 11 bases fitting TRBD2. This CDR3 comprises 16 residues. Germline CDR1 and CDR2: MNHNS and SASEGT. Trimming cost V 2 bases and J 3 bases; bases outside gene matches: 4.

J is TRBJ1-1 and V is TRBV7-8, with 8 positions matching TRBD1. From germline, CDR1 is SGHVS and CDR2 FQNEAQ. CDR3 size: 14 residues. The trim removed 5 bases at V and 3 bases at J, leaving 5 bases unmatched. The CDR3 loop is CASSGKTGDTEAFF. The CDR3 DNA reads as TGTGCCAGCAGCGGAAAGACAGGGGACACTGAAGCTTTCTTT.

The chain carries TRBV7-9 and TRBJ1-1; the D gene is possibly TRBD1 (6 bases). Per the germline V gene, CDR1 is SEHNR and CDR2 is FQNEAQ (reference sequence). Trimming removed 2 bases from V and 5 bases from J, with 9 bases in between. The CDR3 is 13 residues long. CDR3 residues: CASSLTQGTEAFF. The CDR3 nucleotides read TGTGCCAGCAGCTTAACCCAGGGGACTGAAGCTTTCTTT.

This clone was seen more than once but under ten times. This chain connects TRBV6-1 to TRBJ2-7; D is possibly TRBD2 (6 bases). Germline CDR1 is MNHNS and CDR2 is SASEGT. Deletions cut 1 base from V and 7 bases from J, with 17 bases between. The CDR3 runs 15 residues. CDR3 nucleotide sequence: TGTGCCAGCAGTGAAGTCGTCAGACCCGGGAGAGAGCAGTACTTC. Residues: CASSEVVRPGREQYF.

The rearrangement links TRBV2 to TRBJ1-5; tentatively, D is TRBD1 (5 bases). V lost 3 bases to trimming and J lost 1 base, with 16 bases between them. Looked up from germline, CDR1 is SNHLY and CDR2 is FYNNEI. The CDR3 has 17 residues. The CDR3: CASSDGSAGWSNQPQHF. In DNA form, the CDR3 reads TGTGCCAGCAGTGATGGGTCGGCAGGGTGGAGCAATCAGCCCCAGCATTTT. Full variable domain (remainder filled in from reference TRBV2 and TRBJ1-5): EPEVTQTPSHQVTQMGQEVILRCVPISNHLYFYWYRQILGQKVEFLVSFYNNEISEKSEIFDDQFSVERPDGSNFTLKIRSTKLEDSAMYFCASSDGSAGWSNQPQHFGDGTRLSIL.

The rearrangement links TRBV6-1 to TRBJ2-1; 10 bases match TRBD2. CDR3 size: 18 residues. V was clipped by 3 bases and J by 5 bases; unmatched bases: 13. The germline gives CDR1 MNHNS, CDR2 SASEGT. CDR3 DNA sequence: TGTGCCAGCAGTGACCGGGGGTCAGCTAGCGGGAGACACAATGAGCAGTTCTTC. Translating gives CASSDRGSASGRHNEQFF.

The rearrangement links TRBV5-6 to TRBJ2-7, with TRBD2 identical over 13 bases. Germline CDR1 is SGHDT and CDR2 is YYEEEE. The ends lost 4 bases at V and 2 bases at J; junction bases unmatched: 3. The CDR3 is 15 residues long. CDR3 DNA sequence: TGTGCCAGCAGCCCGGGGACTAGCGGGACCTACGAGCAGTACTTC. Protein product: CASSPGTSGTYEQYF.

This chain connects TRBV7-9 to TRBJ1-4; D not certain. The CDR3 loop spans 15 amino acids. V gave up 0 bases and J gave up 5 bases, with 10 bases separating them. Germline V gene sequence: CDR1 SEHNR, CDR2 FQNEAQ (reference sequence). CDR3 nucleotide sequence: TGTGCCAGCAGCTTAGCTTACGGTCCAAATGAAAAACTGTTTTTT. This gives the protein CASSLAYGPNEKLFF.

The chain recombines TRBV7-2 with TRBJ2-7; no firm D call. Deletions cut 1 base from V and 2 bases from J, with 9 bases between. Germline V gene sequence: CDR1 SGHTA, CDR2 FQGNSA. The CDR3 spans 14 residues. CDR3 protein: CASSLEVSAYEQYF. DNA of the CDR3: TGTGCCAGCAGCTTAGAAGTTAGTGCCTACGAGCAGTACTTC.